This T cell receptor (beta chain) comes out of a study of shared clonotypes between healthy human individuals. About this clone: Its antigen is unknown.

The data were produced by immunoSEQ multiplex PCR, yet TCRdb's version contains in-frame clones alone and is incomplete. The sample lists over 1.4 million clones, over 95% occurring once. General study results and limits: What naive subsets generally showed was a larger estimated richness than memory subsets showed.

The clonotype was recovered from a man aged 30 to 45 in good health. Specimen: naive CD4+ T cells sorted from blood. Subset in this sample: CD45RA+ positively selected.

The CDR3 spells CASSFLGGQGAIGELFF. CDR3 nucleotides: TGTGCCAGCAGTTTCCTTGGGGGACAGGGGGCGATCGGGGAGCTGTTTTTT. This chain uses TRBV28 with TRBJ2-2, with 12 bases that match TRBD1. The CDR3 is 17 residues long. V was pared by 3 bases and J by 7 bases, with 9 bases of the junction left unmatched. Germline V CDR1 and CDR2: MDHEN, SYDVKM.